What follows are 7 T cell receptor beta chains derived from one specimen sequenced in a study of shared clonotypes between healthy human individuals (dated by TCRdb to the early 2020s). Library generation was performed with the immunoSEQ multiplex PCR assay. Not all clones reach the TCRdb copy of this immuneACCESS table, which keeps in-frame sequences only. Checked studies attribute under half of the gap to unresolved V genes and leave the rest unexplained. This sample has hundreds of thousands of clones in its table, and more than 95% of those were observed once. Of the sample, about 0.06% falls within the top ten clones. The sequencing input was naive CD4+ T cells sorted from blood. The cell subset or site label, as the study defines it: CD45RA+ positively selected. The receptors stem from a woman between 25 and 40 years old in good health.

The J gene is TRBJ2-2, the V gene TRBV20-1; D is perhaps TRBD1 or TRBD2 (5 bases each). Germline V gene lookup returns CDR1 DFQATT and CDR2 SNEGSKA (reference sequence). The CDR3 has 11 amino acids. Trimming shortened V by 6 bases and J by 8 bases, and 10 bases separated the two germline ends. In nucleotides, the CDR3 is TGCAGTGCGGGGGTCTGGGGGGAGCTGTTTTTT. Its protein product is CSAGVWGELFF.

V usage is TRBV14 and J usage is TRBJ2-3, with D uncertain. This CDR3 has 14 amino acids. Germline values: CDR1 SGHDN, CDR2 FVKESK. Trimming cost V 3 bases and J 2 bases, with 9 bases left between them. As DNA, the CDR3 is TGTGCCAGCAGCCAGCAGGTTGTCACAGATACGCAGTATTTT. Translation gives CASSQQVVTDTQYF.

V gene TRBV28 combines with J gene TRBJ2-3, with no clear D. Trimming pared 5 bases from V and 5 bases from J, leaving 20 bases between. Germline V gene data show CDR1 as MDHEN and CDR2 as SYDVKM. This CDR3 is 16 amino acids long. The CDR3 loop reads CASSPIRLAEEDTQYF. The DNA for the CDR3 is TGTGCCAGCAGTCCTATCCGACTGGCCGAGGAAGATACGCAGTATTTT. Complete variable domain (other parts from reference TRBV28 and TRBJ2-3): DVKVTQSSRYLVKRTGEKVFLECVQDMDHENMFWYRQDPGLGLRLIYFSYDVKMKEKGDIPEGYSVSREKKERFSLILESASTNQTSMYLCASSPIRLAEEDTQYFGPGTRLTVL.

This chain uses TRBV2 with TRBJ2-7; 10 bases fit TRBD2. The CDR3 extends over 15 amino acids. With 3 bases clipped from V and 7 bases from J, the junction kept 9 bases outside the gene matches. CDR1 is SNHLY and CDR2 is FYNNEI in the germline V gene. The CDR3 here is CASSDFQREGREQYF. The CDR3, as DNA: TGTGCCAGCAGTGATTTCCAGCGGGAGGGCCGAGAGCAGTACTTC.

The chain uses TRBV19 and TRBJ1-1; the D gene is possibly TRBD1 (5 bases). The germline CDR1 and CDR2 sequences are LNHDA and SQIVND (reference sequence). The ends were cut back, 4 bases at V and 1 base at J, with 10 bases in the middle. The CDR3 totals 14 residues. The CDR3 bases are TGTGCCAGTAGTAAGGGCAGGGAGAACACTGAAGCTTTCTTT. Translation gives CASSKGRENTEAFF.

The CDR3 is CASSRDRETGELFF. The CDR3 coding sequence is TGTGCCAGCAGCCGGGACAGGGAAACCGGGGAGCTGTTTTTT. This rearrangement joins TRBV2 to TRBJ2-2; 9 bases agree with TRBD1. With V trimmed by 6 bases and J by 5 bases, 4 bases remained unmatched. CDR1 and CDR2 from the germline V gene are SNHLY and FYNNEI. The CDR3 runs 14 residues.

This chain connects TRBV6-1 to TRBJ1-1; D is possibly TRBD1 (6 bases). V lost 5 bases to trimming and J lost 5 bases, with 6 bases between them. Germline CDR1 is MNHNS and CDR2 is SASEGT. The CDR3 runs 11 residues. The CDR3 is CASSQGTEAFF. The CDR3 DNA reads TGTGCCAGCAGTCAGGGGACTGAAGCTTTCTTT.